Each of the 12 T cell receptor beta chains below was sequenced from the same sample in a study of blood T cell repertoires in COVID-19. TCRdb's table, derived via immunoSEQ multiplex PCR, lists solely in-frame clones and lacks some. The profile shows 85,000 to 90,000 clones, around 87% of them singletons. Input material: peripheral blood. These receptor sequences come from a human donor in a cohort sampled during active COVID-19.

V and J are TRBV7-3 and TRBJ2-1, with 8 bases fitting TRBD1. The CDR3 is 15 amino acids. The V gene end was trimmed by 4 bases and the J gene end by 3 bases; junction bases not matched to a gene: 5. Germline lookup yields CDR1 SGHTA and CDR2 FQGTGA. This chain's CDR3 is CASSYAGTGYNEQFF. CDR3 DNA: TGTGCCAGCAGCTATGCAGGGACAGGCTACAATGAGCAGTTCTTC.

The rearrangement links TRBV3-1 (or the pseudogene TRBV3-2) to TRBJ2-7, with 8 bases matching TRBD1. The CDR3 consists of 15 residues. Germline-derived CDR1 and CDR2 are LGHDT and YNNKEL (reference sequence). The trim removed 3 bases at V and 4 bases at J, leaving 8 bases unmatched. CDR3 coding DNA: TGTGCCAGCAGCCAGGGACAGGTTGGTTATTACGAGCAGTACTTC. Translation gives CASSQGQVGYYEQYF.

DNA for the CDR3: TGTGCCAGCAGCGCCGGACAGGGCCACGAGCAGTACTTC. Its translation is CASSAGQGHEQYF. This sequence joins TRBV6-5 and TRBJ2-7; 8 nucleotides align to TRBD1. This CDR3 region has 13 residues. Germline CDR1 is MNHEY and CDR2 is SVGAGI. Trimming at V came to 6 bases and at J to 5 bases, leaving 6 bases not matched to a gene.

The V gene is TRBV19, the J gene TRBJ1-4; D possibly corresponds to TRBD1 (5 bases). CDR1 LNHDA and CDR2 SQIVND come from the germline V gene (reference sequence). This CDR3 contains 14 residues. V was clipped by 4 bases and J by 4 bases, with 10 bases between them. This chain's CDR3 is CASSRQPRNEKLFF. In nucleotides, the CDR3 is TGTGCCAGTAGTAGACAGCCACGTAATGAAAAACTGTTTTTT.

The chain has TRBV6-5 and TRBJ2-2, with D perhaps TRBD1 (6 bases). CDR1 MNHEY and CDR2 SVGAGI come from the germline V gene. The germline V and J ends were trimmed by 7 bases and 3 bases, with 12 bases remaining between them. This CDR3 region has 14 residues. The CDR3 protein is CASKGVRYTGELFF. CDR3 coding DNA: TGTGCCAGCAAGGGGGTGCGATACACCGGGGAGCTGTTTTTT.

The chain recombines TRBV3-1 (or the pseudogene TRBV3-2) with TRBJ1-5, with D tentatively TRBD1 (6 bases). Per germline, CDR1 LGHDT and CDR2 YNNKEL (reference sequence). Between the trimmed V and J ends, which lost 6 bases and 4 bases, there was a span of 10 bases. The CDR3 totals 13 residues. CDR3 sequence (DNA): TGTGCCAGCAGTCGGACAGTTAATCAGCCCCAGCATTTT. Amino acids: CASSRTVNQPQHF.

The chain carries TRBV9 and TRBJ1-5, with 9 bases aligning to TRBD1. The V segment lost 3 bases and the J segment 4 bases; nucleotides outside the gene matches: 2. The CDR3 runs to 14 residues. Germline V gene lookup returns CDR1 SGDLS and CDR2 YYNGEE. CDR3 protein: CASSGGTGNQPQHF. The CDR3, as DNA: TGTGCCAGCAGCGGAGGGACAGGGAATCAGCCCCAGCATTTT.

The V and J genes are TRBV25-1 and TRBJ2-1, with a weak D call TRBD1 (6 bases). CDR1 is MGHDK and CDR2 is SYGVNS in the germline V gene. The CDR3 consists of 12 residues. The ends were cut back, 4 bases at V and 9 bases at J, with 10 bases in the middle. The DNA of the CDR3 is TGTGCCAGCAGTGCGTTAGGGGGTGAGCAGTTCTTC. This gives the protein CASSALGGEQFF.

This sequence joins TRBV27 and TRBJ1-3; 9 bases agree with TRBD1. This CDR3 is built from 15 residues. The ends lost 6 bases at V and 6 bases at J; junction bases unmatched: 9. The V gene's germline CDR1 is MNHEY and CDR2 SMNVEV (reference sequence). This chain's CDR3 is CASRGTGRHANTIYF. The CDR3 DNA reads TGTGCCAGCAGGGGGACAGGGCGCCACGCAAACACCATATATTTT.

This clone was counted a few times. The chain links TRBV5-4 to TRBJ2-7; 10 bases are shared with TRBD2. CDR3 length: 16 amino acids. V was pared by 4 bases and J by 0 bases, with 7 bases of the junction left unmatched. CDR1 SGHNT and CDR2 YYREEE come from the germline V gene (reference sequence). This CDR3 is CASSPSGGASSYEQYF. The CDR3 bases are TGTGCCAGCAGCCCCAGCGGGGGGGCGAGCTCCTACGAGCAGTACTTC.

The chain combines TRBV2 with TRBJ1-1; D possibly corresponds to TRBD1 (6 bases). With 6 bases removed from V and 1 base from J, the gap between germline ends came to 6 bases. There are 12 residues in the CDR3. CDR1 is SNHLY, CDR2 FYNNEI, per germline. The CDR3 DNA reads as TGTGCCAGCAGGGGACAGAACACTGAAGCTTTCTTT. Its protein is CASRGQNTEAFF.

CDR3 amino acids: CASSSSLVEQFF. The CDR3 region has the DNA TGTGCCAGCAGTAGTTCGCTAGTTGAGCAGTTCTTC. This sequence joins TRBV28 and TRBJ2-1; no definite D call. This CDR3 contains 12 residues. Trimming removed 5 bases from V and 9 bases from J, with 11 bases in between. The germline gives CDR1 MDHEN, CDR2 SYDVKM. Drawing the rest from reference TRBV28 and TRBJ2-1, the complete variable domain is DVKVTQSSRYLVKRTGEKVFLECVQDMDHENMFWYRQDPGLGLRLIYFSYDVKMKEKGDIPEGYSVSREKKERFSLILESASTNQTSMYLCASSSSLVEQFFGPGTRLTVL.